The 20 T cell receptor beta chains below all came from one sample that was sequenced in a study of T-cell reconstitution after alpha-beta-depleted transplantation in children. Unique molecular identifiers were incorporated during preparation of the TCRbeta library. TCRdb reprocessed the PCR reads via MiXCR and lists one record per CDR3 protein. The sample holds 400,000 to 550,000 distinct CDR3 sequences, roughly 10% seen once. The sample here was PBMCs, taken before TCRalphabeta/CD19-depleted stem cell transplant. The receptors derive from a child aged 2-9 years with inherited bone marrow failure, due to receive a stem cell transplant.

This clonotype occurred a few times. This chain links TRBV5-1 with TRBJ2-4; tentatively, D is TRBD2 (6 bases). Germline loops: CDR1 SGHRS, CDR2 YFSETQ. The CDR3 length is 14 residues. Trimming stripped 7 bases from V and 10 bases from J, with 21 bases between. CDR3 sequence: CASDPDGAGRIQYF. The CDR3, as DNA: TGCGCCAGCGACCCGGACGGGGCAGGGAGGATTCAGTACTTC.

This clonotype was counted at least ten times. V gene TRBV28 combines with J gene TRBJ2-3, with TRBD2 as a possible D gene (6 bases). V lost 4 bases and J lost 8, with 19 bases in between. CDR3 length: 15 residues. Germline CDR1 is MDHEN and CDR2 is SYDVKM. The CDR3 DNA sequence: TGTGCCAGCAGTTCCCCGGGACGGGGGAGCCTTACGCAGTATTTT. Translated, it gives CASSSPGRGSLTQYF.

This clonotype was detected many times. This chain links TRBV4-2 with TRBJ2-3; D is unclear. Between the trimmed V and J ends, which lost 2 bases and 2 bases, there was a span of 11 bases. This CDR3 spans 15 amino acids. Germline lookup yields CDR1 LGHNA and CDR2 YNFKEQ. DNA of the CDR3: TGTGCCAGCAGCCAAAAGTCCCCCCCCACAGATACGCAGTATTTT. It yields the protein CASSQKSPPTDTQYF.

There are many counts of this clonotype. The chain combines TRBV4-1 with TRBJ2-1, with D unclear. Germline CDR1 reads MGHRA; CDR2 reads YSYEKL. Trimming shortened V by 0 bases and J by 3 bases, and 6 bases separated the two germline ends. This CDR3 is built from 14 residues. CDR3 residues: CASSQDLVYNEQFF. CDR3 coding DNA: TGCGCCAGCAGCCAAGATCTCGTCTACAATGAGCAGTTCTTC.

This clonotype showed up just a few times. The chain couples TRBV6-1 to TRBJ2-7; D remains unclear. This CDR3 region has 14 residues. From germline, CDR1 is MNHNS and CDR2 SASEGT. V was cut by 2 bases and J by 2 bases, with 10 bases left in between. This chain's CDR3 is CASSEHGYTYEQYF. Here the CDR3 DNA reads TGTGCCAGCAGTGAACATGGGTATACCTACGAGCAGTACTTC.

This clonotype was seen at least ten times. The genes are TRBV27 and TRBJ2-1; D may be TRBD2 (6 bases). V was pared by 6 bases and J by 13 bases, with 16 bases between. Germline CDR1 reads MNHEY; CDR2 reads SMNVEV (reference sequence). This CDR3 region has 12 residues. CDR3: CASSLLGGIQFF. DNA for the CDR3: TGTGCCAGCAGCCTATTGGGCGGGATCCAGTTCTTC.

Worth noting for this clonotype: Given a much more abundant clone one base away, this may be a read error. CDR3 DNA: TGCGCCACCCGACTAGCGGGAGTGCAAGAGACCCAGTACTTC. It codes for CATRLAGVQETQYF. The rearrangement joins TRBV10-2 to TRBJ2-5; 12 positions agree with TRBD2. This CDR3 has 14 residues. Looked up from germline, CDR1 is WSHSY and CDR2 is SAAADI. With V trimmed by 10 bases and J by 2 bases, 5 bases remained unmatched.

This clonotype was picked up many times. The V and J genes are TRBV10-3 and TRBJ2-1; no clear D gene. Germline V gene data show CDR1 as ENHRY and CDR2 as SYGVKD. The CDR3 sequence is 15 residues long. Trimming stripped 10 bases from V and 0 bases from J, with 16 bases between. The DNA of the CDR3 is TGTGCCACCGAAGACCAGGAGAGCTCCTACAATGAGCAGTTCTTC. It yields the protein CATEDQESSYNEQFF.

This clonotype has at least ten counts. The chain combines TRBV6-2 or TRBV6-3 with TRBJ2-1; the D is unclear. The V gene lost 1 base and the J gene lost 5 bases, with 6 bases spanning the gap. Germline V gene lookup returns CDR1 MNHEY and CDR2 SVGEGT. There are 13 residues in the CDR3. The CDR3 is CASSYWANNEQFF. The CDR3, as DNA: TGTGCCAGCAGTTACTGGGCTAACAATGAGCAGTTCTTC.

This clonotype was recorded many times. The gene calls are TRBV19 and TRBJ1-1; TRBD1 matches at 9 bases. The V gene's germline CDR1 is LNHDA and CDR2 SQIVND (reference sequence). V lost 6 bases, J lost 4 bases, and 3 bases stayed unmatched. This CDR3 spans 13 amino acids. CDR3 protein: CASRKTGGTEAFF. The DNA for the CDR3 is TGTGCCAGTAGGAAGACAGGGGGCACTGAAGCTTTCTTT. Supplemented by reference TRBV19 and TRBJ1-1, the full variable domain reads DGGITQSPKYLFRKEGQNVTLSCEQNLNHDAMYWYRQDPGQGLRLIYYSQIVNDFQKGDIAEGYSVSREKKESFPLTVTSAQKNPTAFYLCASRKTGGTEAFFGQGTRLTVV.

This clonotype was counted between two and nine times. CDR3 loop: CASSLMSTGRYEQYF. The CDR3 bases are TGCGCCAGCAGCTTAATGTCGACCGGGAGGTACGAGCAGTACTTC. V is TRBV5-1 and J is TRBJ2-7; 7 nucleotides line up with TRBD2. The CDR3 is 15 amino acids. Trimming at V came to 2 bases and at J to 4 bases, leaving 9 bases not matched to a gene. Per the germline V gene, CDR1 is SGHRS and CDR2 is YFSETQ.

The chain carries TRBV6-5 and TRBJ2-7; 9 nucleotides align to TRBD1. V shed 6 bases and J 0 bases; nucleotides not matched to a gene: 6. This CDR3 contains 15 residues. CDR1 MNHEY and CDR2 SVGAGI come from the germline V gene. The CDR3 loop is CASRGGDRASYEQYF. DNA for the CDR3: TGTGCCAGCAGGGGGGGGGACAGGGCCTCCTACGAGCAGTACTTC.

In its sample, this clonotype was seen a few times. The chain combines TRBV7-2 with TRBJ1-5, with a tentative D call TRBD1 (6 bases). The germline gives CDR1 SGHTA, CDR2 FQGNSA. The germline V and J ends were trimmed by 1 base and 1 base, with 11 bases remaining between them. The CDR3 spans 16 residues. The CDR3 is CASSLVGRGSNQPQHF. CDR3 nucleotides: TGTGCCAGCAGCTTAGTCGGCAGGGGAAGCAATCAGCCCCAGCATTTT.

The sample holds a few counts of this clonotype. This chain uses TRBV20-1 with TRBJ1-1, with D perhaps TRBD1 (5 bases). The CDR3 has 12 amino acids. CDR1 and CDR2 from the germline V gene are DFQATT and SNEGSKA (reference sequence). The V end was cut by 2 bases, the J end by 10 bases, with 14 bases between. The CDR3 bases are TGCAGTGCTAGACCTCCCCAGGGTAGAGCTTTCTTT. This codes for CSARPPQGRAFF.

The V gene is TRBV11-2, the J gene TRBJ2-7; D tentatively reads TRBD1 or TRBD2 (6 bases each). Germline V gene sequence: CDR1 SGHAT, CDR2 FQNNGV. V dropped 3 bases and J dropped 5 bases, with 8 bases sitting between them. CDR3 size: 12 residues. The CDR3 sequence: CASSFGGHEQYF. The DNA of the CDR3 is TGTGCCAGCAGCTTCGGGGGCCACGAGCAGTACTTC. Supplemented by reference TRBV11-2 and TRBJ2-7, the full variable domain reads EAGVAQSPRYKIIEKRQSVAFWCNPISGHATLYWYQQILGQGPKLLIQFQNNGVVDDSQLPKDRFSAERLKGVDSTLKIQPAKLEDSAVYLCASSFGGHEQYFGPGTRLTVT.

This clonotype was recorded many times. This chain uses TRBV5-1 with TRBJ2-1; TRBD2 matches at 9 bases. Germline CDR1 and CDR2: SGHRS and YFSETQ. Trimming at V came to 4 bases and at J to 5 bases, leaving 7 bases not matched to a gene. CDR3 length: 15 residues. The CDR3 DNA follows: TGCGCCAGCAGCCACAGCGGGAGGCTAAACAATGAGCAGTTCTTC. The encoded protein is CASSHSGRLNNEQFF.

In the case of this clonotype: Possible read error: a much larger clone is one base away. The chain recombines TRBV5-1 with TRBJ2-1; 12 bases match TRBD2. This CDR3 spans 16 amino acids. Germline V gene lookup returns CDR1 SGHRS and CDR2 YFSETQ. V trimming: 4 bases; J trimming: 6 bases; junction bases outside the gene matches: 8. CDR3 protein: CASSNEGLAGLNEQFF. In nucleotides, the CDR3 is TGCGCCAGCAGCAATGAAGGACTAGCGGGACTCAATGAGCAGTTCTTC.

This clonotype was recorded at least ten times. The chain carries TRBV28 and TRBJ2-7; TRBD1 matches 7 bases. The trim removed 4 bases at V and 6 bases at J, leaving 9 bases unmatched. Germline V gene sequence: CDR1 MDHEN, CDR2 SYDVKM. The CDR3 runs 14 residues. The CDR3 sequence is CASSSPGQLTEQYF. The CDR3 DNA follows: TGTGCCAGCAGTTCCCCGGGACAGCTAACCGAGCAGTACTTC.

There are many counts of this clonotype. The rearrangement uses TRBV7-8 and TRBJ2-3, with 9 bases lining up with TRBD1. Trimming cost V 5 bases and J 2 bases; bases outside gene matches: 5. CDR1 and CDR2 from the germline V gene are SGHVS and FQNEAQ. The CDR3 sequence is 15 residues long. CDR3 nucleotides: TGTGCCAGCAGCCGGGACAGGGTGTTCACAGATACGCAGTATTTT. Translation: CASSRDRVFTDTQYF.

The V gene is TRBV2, the J gene TRBJ2-7; D remains ambiguous. V gave up 2 bases and J gave up 2 bases, with 10 bases separating them. Germline V CDR1 and CDR2: SNHLY, FYNNEI. The CDR3 consists of 14 residues. CDR3 nucleotides: TGTGCCAGCAGTGAAACCGGGTCCCCCTACGAGCAGTACTTC. Translated: CASSETGSPYEQYF.